This T cell receptor (beta chain) was retrieved from a study of shared clonotypes between healthy human individuals. A remark on this clone: Antigen: not known.

Findings of the study overall: Read depth was anticipated to influence clonotype sharing among donors.

Here immunoSEQ multiplex PCR was the method, and the copy in TCRdb shows in-frame clones only, minus some. Among about 380,000 clones listed, around 96% were seen once. Germline V gives CDR1 MGHDK, CDR2 SYGVNS. Between the trimmed V and J ends, which lost 2 bases and 6 bases, there was a span of 11 bases. CDR3 length: 14 residues. V gene TRBV25-1 combines with J gene TRBJ1-3; D might be TRBD1 (5 bases). Material for sequencing was memory CD8+ T cells sorted from blood. Described subset: CD45RO+ cells pooled with CCR7-negative TemRA cells. The sequence was obtained from a man aged 25-40 years in good health. Here the CDR3 DNA reads TGTGCCAGCAGTGAACCGGGACGGTTAAACACCATATATTTT. Its translation: CASSEPGRLNTIYF.